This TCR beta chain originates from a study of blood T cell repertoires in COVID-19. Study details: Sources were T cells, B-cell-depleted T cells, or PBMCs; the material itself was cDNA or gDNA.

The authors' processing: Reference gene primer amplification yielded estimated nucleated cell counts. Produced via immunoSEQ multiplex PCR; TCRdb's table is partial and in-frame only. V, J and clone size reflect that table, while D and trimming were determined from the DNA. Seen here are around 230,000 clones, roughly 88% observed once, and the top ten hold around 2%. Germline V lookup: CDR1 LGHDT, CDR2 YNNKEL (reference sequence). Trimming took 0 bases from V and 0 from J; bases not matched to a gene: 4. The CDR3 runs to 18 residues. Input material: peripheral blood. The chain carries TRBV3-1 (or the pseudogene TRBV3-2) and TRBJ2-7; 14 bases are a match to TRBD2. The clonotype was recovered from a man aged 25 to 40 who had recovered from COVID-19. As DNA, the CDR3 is TGTGCCAGCAGCCAAGATGGGGGACTAGCGGGGGACTCCTACGAGCAGTACTTC. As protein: CASSQDGGLAGDSYEQYF.